The clone carrying this TCR beta chain appeared a few times. What it recognizes is unknown. The CDR3 contains 13 residues. V was clipped by 3 bases and J by 0 bases, with 5 bases between them. This sample was taken from a study of persistence of HIV-infected CD4 T cells. Study results and limitations: Degenerate expanded CDR3beta sequences were enriched among CMV- and Gag-responding cells. CMV- and Gag-responding cells had lower TCRbeta richness than CD3/CD28-responding cells.

The stimulus was lysate of CMV-infected fibroblasts, about 11 ug/mL. Memory cells lacking CD40L and CD69 with high CD45RO were sorted. The libraries were made with immunoSEQ version 4 in survey mode. Clones were sequenced by immunoSEQ multiplex PCR, and TCRdb holds only the in-frame ones, with some missing. In the table there are some 30,000 clones, over 65% of which are singletons. This TCR was sampled from an adult woman with HIV who was CMV-seropositive. The input for sequencing was CD4+ T cells sorted from PBMCs after roughly 18-hour stimulation, taken from a patient who received antiretroviral therapy. V is TRBV12-3 or TRBV12-4 and J is TRBJ1-1; D call uncertain. The CDR3 DNA reads as TGTGCCAGCAGTTTTCTCATGAACACTGAAGCTTTCTTT. Its protein product is CASSFLMNTEAFF.